The following is a TCR beta chain sequence with its context. What it binds is unknown. The data were obtained in a study of radiation and T cells in renal cell carcinoma. Time point noted: blood 4 weeks post-SBRT, at nephrectomy. Treatment: 15 Gy SBRT to primary tumor, nephrectomy 4 weeks later. Nephrectomy followed 15 Gy stereotactic body radiation by 4 weeks. This renal cell carcinoma was of the clear cell type. This CDR3 is 16 amino acids long. Germline CDR1 reads SGHTS; CDR2 reads YDEGEE. With 0 bases clipped from V and 3 bases from J, the junction kept 8 bases outside the gene matches. General study findings and limits: Top tumor clonotypes rose in blood 2 weeks post-radiation, then contracted.

TCRdb's table, derived via immunoSEQ multiplex PCR, lists solely in-frame clones and lacks some. The table records over 120,000 clones, 75% to 90% of them present only once. The material was blood, obtained from a patient whose treatment included radiotherapy and nephrectomy. The TCR originated in a woman aged 50 to 60 with renal cell carcinoma. The chain links TRBV5-8 to TRBJ1-2; 7 bases fit TRBD1. CDR3 nucleotide sequence: TGTGCCAGCAGCTTGGTAAGGGGGCCCAAGGACTATGGCTACACCTTC. It translates to CASSLVRGPKDYGYTF. The variable domain in full, with the rest retrieved from reference TRBV5-8 and TRBJ1-2, is EAGVTQSPTHLIKTRGQQATLRCSPISGHTSVYWYQQALGLGLQFLLWYDEGEERNRGNFPPRFSGRQFPNYSSELNVNALELEDSALYLCASSLVRGPKDYGYTFGSGTRLTVV.